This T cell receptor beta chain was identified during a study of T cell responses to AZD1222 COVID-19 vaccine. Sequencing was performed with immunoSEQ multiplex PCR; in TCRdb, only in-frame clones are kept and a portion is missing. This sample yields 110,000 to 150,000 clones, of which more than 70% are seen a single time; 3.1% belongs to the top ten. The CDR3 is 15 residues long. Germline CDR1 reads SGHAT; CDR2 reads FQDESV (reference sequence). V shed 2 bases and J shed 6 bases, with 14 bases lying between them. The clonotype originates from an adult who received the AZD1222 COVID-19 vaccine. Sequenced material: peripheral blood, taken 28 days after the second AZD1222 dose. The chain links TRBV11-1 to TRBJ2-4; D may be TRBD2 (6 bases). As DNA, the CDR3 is TGTGCCAGCAGCTTAACACCGGGACTGATAAACATTCAGTACTTC. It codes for CASSLTPGLINIQYF.